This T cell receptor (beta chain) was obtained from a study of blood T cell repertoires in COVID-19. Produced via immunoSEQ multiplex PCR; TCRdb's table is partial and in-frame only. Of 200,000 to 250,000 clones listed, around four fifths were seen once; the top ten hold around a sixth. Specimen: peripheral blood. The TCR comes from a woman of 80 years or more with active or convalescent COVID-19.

The CDR3 DNA is TGCAGCACAGGGGGGCAGATGAACACTGAAGCTTTCTTT. Residues: CSTGGQMNTEAFF. The chain joins TRBV29-1 to TRBJ1-1; TRBD1 agrees at 8 bases. From germline, CDR1 is SQVTM and CDR2 ANQGSEA. Trimming at V came to 8 bases and at J to 0 bases, leaving 5 bases not matched to a gene. CDR3 length equals 13 residues.